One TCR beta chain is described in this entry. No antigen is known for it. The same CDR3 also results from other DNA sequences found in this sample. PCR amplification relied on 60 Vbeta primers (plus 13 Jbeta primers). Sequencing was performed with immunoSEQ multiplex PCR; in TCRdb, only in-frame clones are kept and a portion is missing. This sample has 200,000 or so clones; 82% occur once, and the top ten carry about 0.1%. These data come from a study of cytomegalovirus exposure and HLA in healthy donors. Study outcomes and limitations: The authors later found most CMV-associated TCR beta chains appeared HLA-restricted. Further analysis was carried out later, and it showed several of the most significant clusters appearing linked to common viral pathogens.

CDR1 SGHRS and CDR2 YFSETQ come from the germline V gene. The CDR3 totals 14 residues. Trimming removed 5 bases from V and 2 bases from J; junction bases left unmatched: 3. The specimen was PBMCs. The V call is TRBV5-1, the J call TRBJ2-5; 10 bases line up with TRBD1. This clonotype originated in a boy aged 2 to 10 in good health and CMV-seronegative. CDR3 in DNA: TGCGCCAGCAGTCTGGACAGGGGGCAAGAGACCCAGTACTTC. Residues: CASSLDRGQETQYF.